These 16 T cell receptor beta chains came from one sample sequenced in a study of cytotoxic CD8 clonotypes in ibrutinib-treated CLL. Data came from immunoSEQ multiplex PCR; TCRdb stores just in-frame clones and leaves some out. The sample shows about 120,000 clones, approximately 56% of them seen only once. The specimen comprised PBMCs, sampled after 24 months of ibrutinib treatment. All receptors derive from a human donor with chronic lymphocytic leukemia.

This chain connects TRBV5-1 to TRBJ1-6; no firm D call. Trimming shortened V by 0 bases and J by 6 bases, and 13 bases separated the two germline ends. CDR1 SGHRS and CDR2 YFSETQ come from the germline V gene. The CDR3 has 16 amino acids. Written as DNA, the CDR3 is TGCGCCAGCAGCTTGGGTAACGTAGGCGGTAATTCACCCCTCCACTTT. Its protein product is CASSLGNVGGNSPLHF.

CDR3 DNA: TGTGCCAGCAGCTTAGATGGGACAGACAATTCACCCCTCCACTTT. Translated: CASSLDGTDNSPLHF. This chain uses TRBV7-9 with TRBJ1-6, with 7 bases lining up with TRBD1. Per germline, CDR1 SEHNR and CDR2 FQNEAQ (reference sequence). V gave up 1 base and J gave up 7 bases; unmatched junction bases: 4. The CDR3 loop spans 15 amino acids.

V is TRBV4-2 and J is TRBJ2-3; unclear D gene. Trimming pared 0 bases from V and 1 base from J, leaving 2 bases between. The CDR3 covers 13 residues. Germline CDR1 LGHNA, CDR2 YNFKEQ. The CDR3 bases are TGTGCCAGCAGCCAAGATCGCACAGATACGCAGTATTTT. Amino acid sequence: CASSQDRTDTQYF.

The table lists this clone with a few counts. The V call is TRBV20-1, the J call TRBJ2-5; no clear D. This CDR3 has 11 residues. The germline V gene has CDR1 DFQATT and CDR2 SNEGSKA (reference sequence). Deletions cut 3 bases from V and 8 bases from J, with 10 bases between. CDR3 residues: CSARDRVTQYF. The CDR3 nucleotides read TGCAGTGCTAGGGACCGAGTCACCCAGTACTTC.

The chain recombines TRBV7-2 with TRBJ1-2; 10 bases align to TRBD1. Trimming cost V 5 bases and J 8 bases; bases outside gene matches: 8. This CDR3 comprises 14 residues. Germline-derived CDR1 and CDR2 are SGHTA and FQGNSA. The CDR3 spells CASSVRQGAPGYTF. The CDR3 DNA sequence: TGTGCCAGCAGCGTACGACAGGGGGCGCCGGGCTACACCTTC.

This clone turned up a few times. This chain joins TRBV2 and TRBJ1-6; no clear D gene. Trimming took 6 bases from V and 10 from J, leaving 13 bases between them. CDR3 length: 13 amino acids. CDR1 is SNHLY and CDR2 is FYNNEI in the germline V gene. DNA of the CDR3: TGTGCCAGCAGGGACGAGAGTCGCTCACCCCTCCACTTT. It specifies CASRDESRSPLHF.

The chain is built from TRBV2 and TRBJ2-3, with D tentatively TRBD2 (6 bases). CDR1 and CDR2 (germline): SNHLY, FYNNEI. The V end lost 8 bases, the J end lost 8 bases, and 20 bases lay between the germline ends. This CDR3 comprises 14 residues. The CDR3 DNA sequence: TGTGCCAGCCACCTCCGAGGGTTGCGGGGTACGCAGTATTTT. Translation: CASHLRGLRGTQYF.

There are a few counts of this clone. This rearrangement joins TRBV27 to TRBJ1-5; D is possibly TRBD1 (5 bases). V was trimmed by 3 bases and J by 7 bases, leaving 16 bases between them. The CDR3 has 15 residues. The germline V gene has CDR1 MNHEY and CDR2 SMNVEV (reference sequence). The CDR3: CASSLGTGAGQPQHF. The CDR3 nucleotides are TGTGCCAGCAGTTTGGGAACAGGAGCGGGGCAGCCCCAGCATTTT.

The chain carries TRBV29-1 and TRBJ1-4, with D hard to call. The V gene's germline CDR1 is SQVTM and CDR2 ANQGSEA. The CDR3 contains 14 residues. V lost 5 bases, J lost 8 bases, and 18 bases lay in between. CDR3 coding DNA: TGCAGCGTTAGGTTTCCGGGTTCGGTCGAAAAACTGTTTTTT. Residues: CSVRFPGSVEKLFF.

The chain has TRBV30 and TRBJ1-1, with TRBD1 matching over 7 bases. V lost 5 bases to trimming and J lost 1 base; unmatched junction nucleotides: 10. The CDR3 loop spans 15 amino acids. CDR1 is GTSNPN, CDR2 SVGIG, per germline (reference sequence). CDR3 sequence: CAWVFRDRPNTEAFF. CDR3 sequence (DNA): TGTGCCTGGGTTTTCCGGGACAGACCGAACACTGAAGCTTTCTTT. Using reference TRBV30 and TRBJ1-1 for the parts outside the CDR3, the full variable domain is SQTIHQWPATLVQPVGSPLSLECTVEGTSNPNLYWYRQAAGRGLQLLFYSVGIGQISSEVPQNLSASRPQDRQFILSSKKLLLSDSGFYLCAWVFRDRPNTEAFFGQGTRLTVV.

This chain uses TRBV7-9 with TRBJ2-4, with D possibly matching TRBD1 (5 bases). The germline V gene encodes CDR1 SEHNR and CDR2 FQNEAQ (reference sequence). This CDR3 spans 14 amino acids. Trimming took off 2 bases at V and 5 bases at J, with 10 bases between the two ends. The CDR3 spells CASSLFGRENIQYF. The CDR3 DNA is TGTGCCAGCAGCTTATTTGGCAGGGAAAACATTCAGTACTTC.

This clone was seen more than once but under ten times. CDR3 sequence (DNA): TGTGCCAGCAGCTCTCCTGCGGGGACCCATGGCTACACCTTC. Amino acid sequence: CASSSPAGTHGYTF. The chain uses TRBV25-1 and TRBJ1-2; tentative D call: TRBD1 (5 bases). Germline V CDR1 and CDR2: MGHDK, SYGVNS. V was shortened by 6 bases and J by 6 bases, with 17 bases between the two germline ends. The length of the CDR3 is 14 residues.

This sequence joins TRBV7-2 and TRBJ2-2; 8 bases are shared with TRBD2. The CDR3 runs to 17 residues. Per the germline V gene, CDR1 is SGHTA and CDR2 is FQGNSA. After removal of 5 bases from V and 5 bases from J, the junction contained 13 bases not matched to a gene. The CDR3: CASSPDLRAGETGELFF. CDR3 nucleotides: TGTGCCAGCAGCCCCGACCTAAGAGCGGGGGAAACCGGGGAGCTGTTTTTT.

This clone has more than one count but fewer than ten. J is TRBJ2-6 and V is TRBV19; D gene ambiguous. The CDR3 has 16 residues. Germline values: CDR1 LNHDA, CDR2 SQIVND (reference sequence). V was shortened by 2 bases and J by 0 bases, with 8 bases between the two germline ends. CDR3 loop: CASSIFRASGANVLTF. The DNA of the CDR3 is TGTGCCAGTAGTATATTCCGGGCCTCTGGGGCCAACGTCCTGACTTTC.

This clone was seen a few times. J is TRBJ1-6 and V is TRBV30, with 7 bases matching TRBD1. With V trimmed by 3 bases and J by 7 bases, 9 bases remained unmatched. The CDR3 is made up of 15 amino acids. The germline V gene encodes CDR1 GTSNPN and CDR2 SVGIG (reference sequence). CDR3 nucleotides: TGTGCCTGGAGACTTTTTGGACAGGAGAATTCACCCCTCCACTTT. It translates to CAWRLFGQENSPLHF.

This clone has more than one count but fewer than ten. This chain joins TRBV5-1 and TRBJ1-3, with D perhaps TRBD1 (5 bases). The germline V and J ends were trimmed by 5 bases and 3 bases, with 9 bases remaining between them. Germline CDR1 is SGHRS and CDR2 is YFSETQ. The CDR3 covers 13 residues. In DNA, the CDR3 is TGCGCCAGCAGGCCAGGGAATGGAAACACCATATATTTT. This translates into CASRPGNGNTIYF. Based on the CDR3 plus reference TRBV5-1 and TRBJ1-3, the full variable domain is KAGVTQTPRYLIKTRGQQVTLSCSPISGHRSVSWYQQTPGQGLQFLFEYFSETQRNKGNFPGRFSGRQFSNSRSEMNVSTLELGDSALYLCASRPGNGNTIYFGEGSWLTVV.